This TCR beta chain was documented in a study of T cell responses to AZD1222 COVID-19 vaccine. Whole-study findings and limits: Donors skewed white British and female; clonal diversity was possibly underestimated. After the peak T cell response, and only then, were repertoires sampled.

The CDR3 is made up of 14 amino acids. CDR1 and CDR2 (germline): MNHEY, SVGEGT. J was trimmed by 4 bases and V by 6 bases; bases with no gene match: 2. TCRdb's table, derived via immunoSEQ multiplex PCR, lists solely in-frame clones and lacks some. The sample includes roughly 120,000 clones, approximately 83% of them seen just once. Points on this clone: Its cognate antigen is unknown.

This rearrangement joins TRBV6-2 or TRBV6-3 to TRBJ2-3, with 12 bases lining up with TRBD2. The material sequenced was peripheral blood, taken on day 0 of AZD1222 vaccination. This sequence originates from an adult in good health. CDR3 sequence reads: CASSASGRADTQYF. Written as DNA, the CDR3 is TGTGCCAGCAGCGCTAGCGGGAGGGCAGATACGCAGTATTTT.